Below are 20 T cell receptor beta chains sequenced from a single sample in a study of PD-1 blockade in classical Hodgkin lymphoma. Sequenced by immunoSEQ multiplex PCR; TCRdb stores in-frame clones only, minus some. Among 75,000 to 100,000 clones, over 80% were seen once, and the ten largest hold more than 10%. Every single patient, without exception, relapsed after autologous stem cell transplantation, and brentuximab vedotin exposure varied. The sequenced sample was peripheral blood mononuclear cells (PBMCs), obtained at baseline. These receptors were obtained from a human donor with classical Hodgkin lymphoma.

This clone was seen only once. The chain joins TRBV14 to TRBJ2-4, with a tentative D call TRBD1 (5 bases). Looked up from germline, CDR1 is SGHDN and CDR2 is FVKESK. V gave up 3 bases and J gave up 8 bases, with 17 bases separating them. The CDR3 is 15 amino acids. CDR3 coding DNA: TGTGCCAGCAGCCACGGCCCGGCAGGGTCGGACATTCAGTACTTC. Residues: CASSHGPAGSDIQYF.

The J gene is TRBJ2-7, the V gene TRBV19; 14 bases align to TRBD2. The CDR3 contains 15 residues. With V trimmed by 7 bases and J by 1 base, 3 bases remained unmatched. Looked up from germline, CDR1 is LNHDA and CDR2 is SQIVND (reference sequence). The CDR3: CASKGTSGSSYEQYF. Written as DNA, the CDR3 is TGTGCCAGTAAGGGGACTAGCGGGAGTTCCTACGAGCAGTACTTC. Based on the CDR3 plus reference TRBV19 and TRBJ2-7, the full variable domain is DGGITQSPKYLFRKEGQNVTLSCEQNLNHDAMYWYRQDPGQGLRLIYYSQIVNDFQKGDIAEGYSVSREKKESFPLTVTSAQKNPTAFYLCASKGTSGSSYEQYFGPGTRLTVT.

This chain connects TRBV4-2 to TRBJ1-1; D is uncertain. CDR1 LGHNA and CDR2 YNFKEQ come from the germline V gene. Trimming left V 1 base short and J 8 bases short, with 8 bases between. This CDR3 is built from 12 residues. CDR3 coding DNA: TGTGCCAGCAGCCAAGTGGGGAGGGAAGCTTTCTTT. It translates to CASSQVGREAFF.

The chain couples TRBV7-9 to TRBJ1-2, with D possibly being TRBD1 (6 bases). Trimming took off 4 bases at V and 8 bases at J, with 17 bases between the two ends. Germline assignment: CDR1 SEHNR and CDR2 FQNEAQ (reference sequence). CDR3 length equals 14 residues. The CDR3: CASSSPTGPGGYTF. CDR3 nucleotides: TGTGCCAGCAGCTCACCGACAGGCCCGGGCGGCTACACCTTC.

The chain recombines TRBV7-7 with TRBJ2-1; D not resolved. The CDR3 is 13 amino acids. The V and J ends lost 2 bases and 7 bases respectively, with 9 bases between them. CDR1 is SSHAT and CDR2 is FNYEAQ in the germline V gene (reference sequence). CDR3 loop: CASSLSNLNEQFF. The CDR3, as DNA: TGTGCCAGCAGCTTATCCAATTTGAATGAGCAGTTCTTC.

V gene TRBV30 combines with J gene TRBJ2-7; 8 nucleotides align to TRBD2. The CDR3 is made up of 14 amino acids. Losses at the gene ends were 0 bases for V and 7 bases for J; bases not matched to a gene: 8. Germline CDR1 reads GTSNPN; CDR2 reads SVGIG (reference sequence). CDR3 sequence reads: CAWSVIAGKGEQYF. The CDR3 DNA sequence: TGTGCCTGGAGTGTAATAGCGGGAAAGGGAGAGCAGTACTTC.

This rearrangement joins TRBV7-2 to TRBJ1-1; D is ambiguous. The CDR3 runs 15 residues. With 3 bases removed from V and 5 bases from J, the gap between germline ends came to 16 bases. Germline V gene lookup returns CDR1 SGHTA and CDR2 FQGNSA. The CDR3 DNA follows: TGTGCCAGCAGCTTCTATGCGGACCATAGGACTGAAGCTTTCTTT. This sequence encodes CASSFYADHRTEAFF.

V and J are TRBV19 and TRBJ2-1; D perhaps matches TRBD2 (5 bases). The length of the CDR3 is 13 residues. Trimming cost V 9 bases and J 8 bases, with 17 bases left between them. Per the germline V gene, CDR1 is LNHDA and CDR2 is SQIVND (reference sequence). CDR3 in amino acids: CASLDYSGDEQFF. CDR3 nucleotide sequence: TGTGCCAGCCTCGACTATAGTGGCGATGAGCAGTTCTTC.

This clone was recorded a few times. This chain connects TRBV28 to TRBJ1-1; D is unresolved. Germline V CDR1 and CDR2: MDHEN, SYDVKM. The V end lost 7 bases, the J end lost 1 base, and 16 bases lay between the germline ends. The CDR3 extends over 15 amino acids. The chain's CDR3 is CASTPDWAENTEAFF. CDR3 nucleotides: TGTGCCAGCACCCCGGACTGGGCTGAGAACACTGAAGCTTTCTTT.

The V gene is TRBV7-8, the J gene TRBJ1-2, with 9 bases aligning to TRBD1. V dropped 3 bases and J dropped 7; count of bases not matched to a gene: 6. The V gene's germline CDR1 is SGHVS and CDR2 FQNEAQ. This CDR3 is built from 14 residues. CDR3 amino acids: CASSFGDRVFGYTF. The CDR3 DNA reads as TGTGCCAGCAGCTTCGGGGACAGGGTCTTTGGCTACACCTTC.

The genes are TRBV6-1 and TRBJ2-5; TRBD1 aligns across 10 bases. The germline V gene encodes CDR1 MNHNS and CDR2 SASEGT. V gave up 3 bases and J gave up 5 bases; unmatched junction bases: 15. CDR3 size: 18 residues. DNA for the CDR3: TGTGCCAGCAGTGATTTCCTGCCCGGGACAGGGGTAGGGGAGACCCAGTACTTC. This codes for CASSDFLPGTGVGETQYF.

The DNA of the CDR3 is TGTGCCAGCAGCACCAAGGAGGACTGCTACGAGCAGTACTTC. It encodes CASSTKEDCYEQYF. The chain links TRBV21-1 to TRBJ2-7; the table's TRBD2 call for D was not verified on the DNA. TRBV21-1 is a known pseudogene. The CDR3 covers 14 residues.

The chain carries TRBV27 and TRBJ2-3; 10 bases fit TRBD2. J gave up 3 bases and V 2 bases, and 5 bases lay outside the gene matches. Germline CDR1 MNHEY, CDR2 SMNVEV (reference sequence). The CDR3 contains 16 residues. The CDR3 region is CASSLRTSGQTDTQYF. The CDR3 DNA sequence: TGTGCCAGCAGTTTACGGACTAGCGGACAAACAGATACGCAGTATTTT.

The genes are TRBV12-5 and TRBJ2-1; tentative D call: TRBD2 (5 bases). The CDR3 runs to 15 residues. V was clipped by 1 base and J by 0 bases, with 7 bases between them. Germline CDR1 and CDR2: LGHNT and FRNRAP. In DNA form, the CDR3 reads TGTGCTAGTGGTTTGGGAGGGAGCTCCTACAATGAGCAGTTCTTC. As protein: CASGLGGSSYNEQFF.

CDR3 protein: CASSTGGSRNTEAFF. The CDR3 bases are TGCGCCAGCAGTACAGGGGGATCGAGGAACACTGAAGCTTTCTTT. The gene calls are TRBV5-1 and TRBJ1-1; 8 positions agree with TRBD1. The V gene's germline CDR1 is SGHRS and CDR2 YFSETQ. This CDR3 is built from 15 residues. The junction had 7 bases not matched to a gene; V was cut back by 5 bases and J by 1 base.

A single count supports this clone. The chain uses TRBV4-1 and TRBJ1-5, with no clear D. From germline, CDR1 is MGHRA and CDR2 YSYEKL. There are 14 residues in the CDR3. V was pared by 1 base and J by 7 bases, with 11 bases between. The CDR3 is CASSQVGLVQPQHF. CDR3 in DNA: TGCGCCAGCAGCCAAGTAGGACTGGTACAGCCCCAGCATTTT.

This chain joins TRBV5-1 and TRBJ2-7; TRBD2 aligns across 7 bases. CDR3 size: 14 residues. Germline V lookup: CDR1 SGHRS, CDR2 YFSETQ. Unmatched junction bases numbered 8, after V lost 5 bases and J lost 3 bases. CDR3 nucleotides: TGCGCCAGCAGACCTGGAGCGGGGAACTACGAGCAGTACTTC. The encoded protein is CASRPGAGNYEQYF.

The V call is TRBV5-1, the J call TRBJ1-4, with TRBD1 identical over 7 bases. The CDR3 consists of 14 residues. From germline, CDR1 is SGHRS and CDR2 YFSETQ. Trimming cost V 2 bases and J 7 bases; bases outside gene matches: 5. CDR3 amino acids: CASSFQGVSEKLFF. The CDR3 DNA reads TGCGCCAGCAGCTTTCAGGGGGTTTCTGAAAAACTGTTTTTT.

The J gene is TRBJ2-5, the V gene TRBV10-3, with D possibly being TRBD1 or TRBD2 (6 bases each). V lost 6 bases, J lost 5 bases, and 13 bases lay in between. CDR1 is ENHRY and CDR2 is SYGVKD in the germline V gene. CDR3 length: 13 residues. CDR3 in DNA: TGTGCCATCAGCGGGGGCGCGGGCGAGACCCAGTACTTC. Protein product: CAISGGAGETQYF.

J is TRBJ2-1 and V is TRBV29-1; 7 nucleotides agree with TRBD2. V lost 3 bases to trimming and J lost 5 bases; unmatched junction nucleotides: 4. The CDR3 is 13 amino acids. Germline assignment: CDR1 SQVTM and CDR2 ANQGSEA. CDR3 in amino acids: CSVEGGGNNEQFF. The DNA for the CDR3 is TGCAGCGTTGAGGGGGGGGGAAACAATGAGCAGTTCTTC.